Presented here are 4 T cell receptor beta chains from one specimen sequenced in a study of blood T cell repertoires in COVID-19. Profiling relied on immunoSEQ multiplex PCR, and the TCRdb table lists in-frame clones only, not all of them. Among a few hundred thousand clones listed, about nine tenths were seen once. The specimen was PBMCs or T cells enriched from blood (not recorded which). The receptors derive from a young man with acute COVID-19.

V and J are TRBV5-1 and TRBJ2-1; 11 bases are shared with TRBD2. J lost 7 bases, V lost 4 bases, and 10 bases had no gene match. CDR3 length: 16 residues. Germline values: CDR1 SGHRS, CDR2 YFSETQ. CDR3 region: CASSQLPGLAANEQFF. The CDR3 DNA follows: TGCGCCAGCAGCCAACTTCCGGGACTAGCGGCGAATGAGCAGTTCTTC.

The V gene is TRBV27, the J gene TRBJ2-3; 10 nucleotides line up with TRBD1. Germline V gene data show CDR1 as MNHEY and CDR2 as SMNVEV (reference sequence). CDR3 length: 14 amino acids. Trimming took 5 bases from V and 5 from J; bases not matched to a gene: 4. CDR3 loop: CASSDRGLIDTQYF. CDR3 sequence (DNA): TGTGCCAGCAGTGACAGGGGGCTTATAGATACGCAGTATTTT.

The V call is TRBV10-3, the J call TRBJ1-2, with D possibly TRBD1 on 5 matching bases. Germline assignment: CDR1 ENHRY and CDR2 SYGVKD. The CDR3 has 13 amino acids. The V gene lost 8 bases and the J gene lost 2 bases, with 12 bases spanning the gap. The CDR3 loop reads CAIGTGENYGYTF. The CDR3 DNA sequence: TGTGCCATCGGGACGGGAGAAAACTATGGCTACACCTTC.

This chain joins TRBV5-8 and TRBJ1-2, with 8 positions matching TRBD1. CDR3 length: 14 amino acids. CDR1 and CDR2 from the germline V gene are SGHTS and YDEGEE. V was clipped by 3 bases and J by 4 bases; unmatched bases: 5. This CDR3 reads CASSYRDRIYGYTF. The CDR3, as DNA: TGTGCCAGCAGCTACCGGGACAGGATCTATGGCTACACCTTC. Full variable domain (outside the CDR3, taken from reference TRBV5-8 and TRBJ1-2): EAGVTQSPTHLIKTRGQQATLRCSPISGHTSVYWYQQALGLGLQFLLWYDEGEERNRGNFPPRFSGRQFPNYSSELNVNALELEDSALYLCASSYRDRIYGYTFGSGTRLTVV.